This TCR beta chain was found in a study of T cell responses to AZD1222 COVID-19 vaccine. Concerning this clone: Its antigen is currently unknown.

Notes on the study in general: Nearly half of unique spike-specific TCRs reportedly avoided B.1.351 and B.1.1.7 mutated regions. At 160-218 and 743-854, vaccine-associated CD4 TCRs were dominant, and they spanned spike. AZD1222 recipients seropositive at baseline numbered only six or seven.

This CDR3 comprises 12 residues. The V end lost 5 bases, the J end lost 9 bases, and 14 bases lay between the germline ends. Per germline, CDR1 LNHDA and CDR2 SQIVND (reference sequence). TCRdb's copy holds only in-frame clones and misses some; the assay was immunoSEQ multiplex PCR. The data contain 55,000 to 80,000 clones, roughly nine tenths of them seen just once; the ten biggest clones take up under 30%. The TCR was taken from an adult who received the AZD1222 COVID-19 vaccine. The sample was peripheral blood, taken 28 days after the second AZD1222 dose. The chain links TRBV19 to TRBJ2-7, with D perhaps TRBD1 (5 bases). CDR3 region: CASSARQRPQYF. CDR3 in DNA: TGTGCCAGTAGTGCAAGACAGCGCCCGCAGTACTTC.